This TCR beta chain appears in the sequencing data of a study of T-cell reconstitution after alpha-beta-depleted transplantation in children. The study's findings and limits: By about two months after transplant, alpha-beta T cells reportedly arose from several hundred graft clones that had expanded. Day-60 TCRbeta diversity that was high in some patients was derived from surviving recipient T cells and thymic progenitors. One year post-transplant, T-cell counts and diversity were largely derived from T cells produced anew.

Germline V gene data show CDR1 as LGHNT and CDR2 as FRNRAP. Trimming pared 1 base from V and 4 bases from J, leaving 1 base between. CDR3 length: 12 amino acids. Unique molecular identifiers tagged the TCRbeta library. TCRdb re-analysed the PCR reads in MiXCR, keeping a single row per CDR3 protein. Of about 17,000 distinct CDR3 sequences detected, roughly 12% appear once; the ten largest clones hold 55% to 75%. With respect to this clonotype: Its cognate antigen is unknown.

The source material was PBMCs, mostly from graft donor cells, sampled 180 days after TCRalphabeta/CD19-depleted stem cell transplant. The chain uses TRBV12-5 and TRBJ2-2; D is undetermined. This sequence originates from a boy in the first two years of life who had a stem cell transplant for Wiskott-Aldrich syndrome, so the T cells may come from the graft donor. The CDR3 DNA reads TGTGCTAGTGGTTTGGGCACCGGGGAGCTGTTTTTT. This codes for CASGLGTGELFF.